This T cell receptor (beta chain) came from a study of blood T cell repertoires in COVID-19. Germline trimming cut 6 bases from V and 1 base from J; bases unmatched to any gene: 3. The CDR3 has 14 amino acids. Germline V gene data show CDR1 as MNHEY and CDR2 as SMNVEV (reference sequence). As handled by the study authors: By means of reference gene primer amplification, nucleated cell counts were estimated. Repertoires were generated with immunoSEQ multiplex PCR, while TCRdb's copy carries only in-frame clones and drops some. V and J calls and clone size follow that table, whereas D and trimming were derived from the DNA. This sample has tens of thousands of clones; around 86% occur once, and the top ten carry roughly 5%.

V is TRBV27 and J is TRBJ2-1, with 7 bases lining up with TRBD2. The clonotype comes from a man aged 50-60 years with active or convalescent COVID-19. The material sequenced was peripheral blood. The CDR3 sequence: CASSGGTSYNEQFF. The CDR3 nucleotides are TGTGCCAGCAGCGGGGGGACTTCCTACAATGAGCAGTTCTTC.